Sequencing of this T cell receptor beta chain was carried out in a study of cytomegalovirus exposure and HLA in healthy donors. Findings and caveats of the study: Within an earlier analysis, most TCR beta V segments proved productive either about 90% or about 30% of the time. A list of roughly 160 TCR beta chains associated with cytomegalovirus was given.

Use of 60 Vbeta and 13 Jbeta primers characterized the PCR. The table came from immunoSEQ multiplex PCR; TCRdb's copy has only in-frame clones and leaves some out. The data show around 150,000 clones, with approximately 72% seen just once and roughly 1.9% held by the top ten. Per the germline V gene, CDR1 is GTSNPN and CDR2 is SVGIG (reference sequence). Trimming took off 2 bases at V and 5 bases at J, with 12 bases between the two ends. This CDR3 has 13 amino acids. Points on this clone: The antigen is unknown.

The chain employs TRBV30 and TRBJ1-1; D not certain. This clonotype was sampled from a female donor in good health and CMV-seronegative. Input material: PBMCs. The CDR3 reads CAWSPPPGTEAFF. In nucleotides, the CDR3 is TGTGCCTGGAGTCCCCCCCCGGGGACTGAAGCTTTCTTT.